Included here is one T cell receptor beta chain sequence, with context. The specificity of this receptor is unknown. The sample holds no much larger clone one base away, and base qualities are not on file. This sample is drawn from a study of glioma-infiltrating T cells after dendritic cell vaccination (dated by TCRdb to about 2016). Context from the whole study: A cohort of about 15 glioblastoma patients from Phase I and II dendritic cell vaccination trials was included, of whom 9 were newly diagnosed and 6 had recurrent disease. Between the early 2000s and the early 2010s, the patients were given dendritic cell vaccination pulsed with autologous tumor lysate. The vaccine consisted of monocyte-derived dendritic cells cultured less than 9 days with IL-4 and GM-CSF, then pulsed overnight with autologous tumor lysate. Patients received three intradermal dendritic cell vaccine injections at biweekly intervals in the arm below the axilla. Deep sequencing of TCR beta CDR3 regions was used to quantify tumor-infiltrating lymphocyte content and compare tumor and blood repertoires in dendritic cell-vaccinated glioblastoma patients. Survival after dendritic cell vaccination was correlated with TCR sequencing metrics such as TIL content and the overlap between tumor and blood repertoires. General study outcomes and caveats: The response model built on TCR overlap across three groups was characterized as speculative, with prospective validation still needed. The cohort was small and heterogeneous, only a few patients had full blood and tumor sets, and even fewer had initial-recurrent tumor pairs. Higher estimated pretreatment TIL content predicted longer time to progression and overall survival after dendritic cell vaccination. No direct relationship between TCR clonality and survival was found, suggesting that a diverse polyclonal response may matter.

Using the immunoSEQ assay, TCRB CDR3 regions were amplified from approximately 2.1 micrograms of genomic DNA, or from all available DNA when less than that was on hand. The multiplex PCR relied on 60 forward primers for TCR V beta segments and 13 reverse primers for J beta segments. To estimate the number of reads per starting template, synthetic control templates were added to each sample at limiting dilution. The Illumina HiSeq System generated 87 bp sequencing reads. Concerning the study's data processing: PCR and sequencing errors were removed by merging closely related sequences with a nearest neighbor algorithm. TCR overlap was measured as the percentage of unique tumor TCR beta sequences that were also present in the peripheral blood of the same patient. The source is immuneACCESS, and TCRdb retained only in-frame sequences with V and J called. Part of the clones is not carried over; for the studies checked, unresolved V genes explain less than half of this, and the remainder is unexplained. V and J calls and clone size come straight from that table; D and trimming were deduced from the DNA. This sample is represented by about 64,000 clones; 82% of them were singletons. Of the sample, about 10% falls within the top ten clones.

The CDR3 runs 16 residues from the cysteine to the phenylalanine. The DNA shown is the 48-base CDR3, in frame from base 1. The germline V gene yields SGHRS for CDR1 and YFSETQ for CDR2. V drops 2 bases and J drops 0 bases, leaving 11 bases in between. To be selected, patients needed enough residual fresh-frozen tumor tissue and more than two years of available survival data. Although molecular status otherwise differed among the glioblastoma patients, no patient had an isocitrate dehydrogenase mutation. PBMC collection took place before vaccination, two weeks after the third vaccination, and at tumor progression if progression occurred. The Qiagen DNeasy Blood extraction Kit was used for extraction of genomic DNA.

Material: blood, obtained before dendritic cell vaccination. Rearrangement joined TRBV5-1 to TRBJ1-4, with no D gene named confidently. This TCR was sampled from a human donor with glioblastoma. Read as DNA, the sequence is TGCGCCAGCAGCTTAGGTGGAGCTGCAACTAATGAAAAACTGTTTTTT. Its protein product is CASSLGGAATNEKLFF. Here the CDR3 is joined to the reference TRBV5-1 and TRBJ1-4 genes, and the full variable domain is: KAGVTQTPRYLIKTRGQQVTLSCSPISGHRSVSWYQQTPGQGLQFLFEYFSETQRNKGNFPGRFSGRQFSNSRSEMNVSTLELGDSALYLCASSLGGAATNEKLFFGSGTQLSVL.